Sequencing of this T cell receptor beta chain was carried out in a study of blood T cell repertoires in COVID-19 (TCRdb year 2020). About the study as a whole: Collaborator samples came from the United States, Italy and Spain and covered acute and convalescent phases of COVID-19. The material from the prospective study consisted of cDNA or gDNA derived from T cells, B-cell-depleted T cells, or PBMCs. The dataset comprised deeply sampled blood TCRbeta repertoires from subjects exposed to, actively infected with, or recovered from COVID-19. The repertoires were released in a freely available public database meant as a resource for research on the immune response to SARS-CoV-2. Samples were obtained from the ongoing ImmuneRACE study (first 160 participants) and from about 1,300 subjects provided by 6 global collaborators. Nearly every sample came with metadata listing a de-identified subject ID, COVID-19 status, age in years and sex. HLA class I and class II types, where available, came from metadata supplied by the sample provider rather than from assay-based typing. Study-level results and caveats: How much clinical and demographic metadata was included differed by source and by participant, and the metadata was provided uncurated.

TCRbeta CDR3 regions were amplified from genomic DNA by means of the immunoSEQ Assay, a bias-controlled multiplex PCR. The study's processing was this. Nucleated cell counts per sample were estimated from amplification of reference gene primers within the assay. Sequence reads were collapsed and filtered to measure the absolute abundance of every unique TCRbeta CDR3 rearrangement. For each sample, productive Simpson clonality was calculated by taking the square root of Simpson's diversity index across productive rearrangements. The table comes from immuneACCESS by way of TCRdb, which keeps in-frame sequences with V and J called. Part of the clones is missing from these tables; in studies checked, under half for an unresolved V gene and the rest for unknown reasons. That table is the source of V, J and clone size, and D and trimming were worked out from the DNA. This sample lists approximately 90,000 clones; about 80% were detected once. The ten largest account for roughly a fifth of the sample.

Collaborating institutions collected whole blood in K2EDTA tubes following their own protocols. For TCRbeta analysis, collaborator samples were shipped as frozen whole blood, as isolated PBMCs, or as DNA extracted from either sample type. The germline V gene gives CDR1 as ENHRY and CDR2 as SYGVKD. Trimming leaves V shorter by 7 bases and J shorter by 5 bases, with the junction holding 4 bases beyond the gene matches. The CDR3 numbers 14 residues from cysteine through phenylalanine. The sequence is cut down to CDR3 DNA, 42 bases in frame from base 1. A remark on this clone: It has no known antigen specificity. No qualities accompany the bases; no much larger clone lies one base away.

The origin of this receptor is a woman of 80 years or more with acute or convalescent COVID-19. Here the chain combines TRBV10-3 and TRBJ2-2, with 10 bases matching TRBD1. What was sequenced was peripheral blood. The CDR3 protein is CAITDRGQTGELFF. The sequenced DNA is TGTGCCATCACCGACAGGGGGCAGACCGGGGAGCTGTTTTTT.